These 4 T cell receptor beta chains were all obtained from the same sample, sequenced in a study of T cell changes during pregnancy in multiple sclerosis. Repertoires were generated with immunoSEQ multiplex PCR, while TCRdb's copy carries only in-frame clones and drops some. The sample holds 11,000 or so clones; around 94% are singletons and the top ten take around 0.28%. The material sequenced was CD4+ T cells from peripheral blood mononuclear cells, taken before pregnancy. All receptors derive from a female donor with multiple sclerosis, enrolled in a pregnancy study.

The V gene is TRBV9, the J gene TRBJ1-2; D is uncertain. The ends were cut back, 2 bases at V and 7 bases at J, with 12 bases in the middle. CDR1 and CDR2 (germline): SGDLS, YYNGEE. The CDR3 is 13 amino acids. The CDR3: CASSVGGIGGYTF. The CDR3, as DNA: TGTGCCAGCAGCGTTGGCGGGATCGGTGGCTACACCTTC.

V usage is TRBV19 and J usage is TRBJ1-2; 7 bases agree with TRBD1. Germline V gives CDR1 LNHDA, CDR2 SQIVND (reference sequence). After removal of 3 bases from V and 5 bases from J, the junction contained 9 bases not matched to a gene. The CDR3 totals 15 residues. The CDR3 here is CASSISQQGTYGYTF. The DNA of the CDR3 is TGTGCCAGTAGTATTTCCCAACAGGGGACGTATGGCTACACCTTC.

J is TRBJ1-1 and V is TRBV6-6, with a tentative D call TRBD1 (5 bases). CDR1 and CDR2 (germline): MNHNY, SVGAGI (reference sequence). Trimming removed 11 bases from V and 0 bases from J, with 13 bases in between. CDR3 length: 13 residues. The CDR3 DNA reads as TGTGCCGGAACTGACAGATTGAACACTGAAGCTTTCTTT. Translation: CAGTDRLNTEAFF.

The V gene is TRBV7-9, the J gene TRBJ1-2; D may be TRBD1 (6 bases). CDR3 size: 13 residues. V shed 4 bases and J shed 8 bases, with 14 bases lying between them. Germline V lookup: CDR1 SEHNR, CDR2 FQNEAQ (reference sequence). Here the CDR3 DNA reads TGTGCCAGCAGCTCTACAGGGTCAAGCGGCTACACCTTC. Its protein product is CASSSTGSSGYTF. The variable domain in full, completed from reference TRBV7-9 and TRBJ1-2, reads DTGVSQNPRHKITKRGQNVTFRCDPISEHNRLYWYRQTLGQGPEFLTYFQNEAQLEKSRLLSDRFSAERPKGSFSTLEIQRTEQGDSAMYLCASSSTGSSGYTFGSGTRLTVV.